The 8 T cell receptor gamma chains given below trace back to one sample, sequenced in a study of gamma-delta T cells after stem cell transplantation. TCRdb re-analyzed the RT-PCR reads via CATT. This sample yields roughly 620 gamma-chain clones, of which roughly 30% are seen a single time; 40% belongs to the top ten. Sequences were obtained from gamma-delta T cells. Receptors originate from a human donor. It is not recorded whose cells these are; they may come from a transplant donor.

A few counts support this clone. The chain has TRGV4 and TRGJ1 or TRGJ2. Matching the DNA to germline supplied the J gene, which TCRdb does not give. V shed 0 bases and J 4 bases; nucleotides not matched to a gene: 6. Per the germline V gene, CDR1 is EGSTGY and CDR2 is YDSYTSSV. CDR3 size: 14 residues. The CDR3 DNA follows: TGTGCCACCTGGGATGGGGGGCACTATTATAAGAAACTCTTT. Translated, it gives CATWDGGHYYKKLF.

The chain carries TRGV2 and TRGJ1 or TRGJ2. The J gene, left out of TCRdb, was set here by checking the DNA against germline. The V gene end was trimmed by 4 bases and the J gene end by 3 bases; junction bases not matched to a gene: 9. Per germline, CDR1 EGSNGY and CDR2 YDSYNSKV. This CDR3 has 14 amino acids. The CDR3 DNA reads TGTGCCACCTGGGATAAGGGCCGTTATTATAAGAAACTCTTT. As protein: CATWDKGRYYKKLF.

In its sample, this clone is large (0.1 to 1%). The chain joins TRGV9 to TRGJ1 or TRGJ2. TCRdb records no J gene; here it was assigned by comparing the DNA to germline. CDR3 length: 18 amino acids. The J segment lost 0 bases and the V segment lost 2 bases, leaving 16 bases of the junction unmatched. Germline values: CDR1 GITISATS, CDR2 ISYDGTV (reference sequence). For the CDR3, the DNA is TGTGCCTTGTGGGAGGGACCGCCCGCCACACAGAATTATTATAAGAAACTCTTT. Translation: CALWEGPPATQNYYKKLF.

As for this clone: Germline and junction disagree at one end, which may indicate a read error. J is TRGJP2 and V is TRGV2. Assignment of the J gene here rests on matching the DNA to germline, because TCRdb gives none. CDR3 size: 12 residues. The germline CDR1 and CDR2 sequences are EGSNGY and YDSYNSKV. The CDR3 spells CAAWEGGWIKTF. CDR3 sequence (DNA): TGTGCCGCCTGGGAAGGTGGTTGGATCAAGACGTTT.

The rearrangement joins TRGV9 to TRGJ1 or TRGJ2. Assignment of the J gene here rests on matching the DNA to germline, because TCRdb gives none. This CDR3 is 13 amino acids long. After removal of 0 bases from V and 2 bases from J, the junction contained 1 base not matched to a gene. Germline CDR1 is GITISATS and CDR2 is ISYDGTV (reference sequence). CDR3 bases: TGTGCCTTGTGGGAGGTGTATTATTATAAGAAACTCTTT. Amino acid sequence: CALWEVYYYKKLF.

About this clone: A much larger clone lies one base from this, so it may be a read error. The chain combines TRGV4 with TRGJ1 or TRGJ2. TCRdb offers no J gene call, so here the DNA was matched to germline to obtain one. Trimming at V came to 5 bases and at J to 10 bases, leaving 11 bases not matched to a gene. CDR3 length: 12 amino acids. The germline V gene encodes CDR1 EGSTGY and CDR2 YDSYTSSV. For the CDR3, the DNA is TGTGCCACCTGGGGTGGTTTAATAAAGAAACTCTTT. Its translation is CATWGGLIKKLF.

The chain joins TRGV2 to TRGJ1 or TRGJ2. TCRdb is silent on the J gene; assignment here came from matching the DNA to germline. The germline V gene has CDR1 EGSNGY and CDR2 YDSYNSKV. This CDR3 region has 12 residues. J lost 7 bases, V lost 0 bases, and 3 bases had no gene match. The CDR3 is CATWDGPYKKLF. CDR3 sequence (DNA): TGTGCCACCTGGGACGGGCCGTATAAGAAACTCTTT.

This clone is termed large. The chain recombines TRGV9 with TRGJ1 or TRGJ2. The J gene, not given by TCRdb, was assigned here from a germline match of the nucleotide sequence. The germline gives CDR1 GITISATS, CDR2 ISYDGTV (reference sequence). V was clipped by 3 bases and J by 10 bases; unmatched bases: 15. The CDR3 has 14 residues. The CDR3 reads CALWEPPPTLKKLF. In DNA form, the CDR3 reads TGTGCCTTGTGGGAGCCACCTCCAACACTGAAGAAACTCTTT.